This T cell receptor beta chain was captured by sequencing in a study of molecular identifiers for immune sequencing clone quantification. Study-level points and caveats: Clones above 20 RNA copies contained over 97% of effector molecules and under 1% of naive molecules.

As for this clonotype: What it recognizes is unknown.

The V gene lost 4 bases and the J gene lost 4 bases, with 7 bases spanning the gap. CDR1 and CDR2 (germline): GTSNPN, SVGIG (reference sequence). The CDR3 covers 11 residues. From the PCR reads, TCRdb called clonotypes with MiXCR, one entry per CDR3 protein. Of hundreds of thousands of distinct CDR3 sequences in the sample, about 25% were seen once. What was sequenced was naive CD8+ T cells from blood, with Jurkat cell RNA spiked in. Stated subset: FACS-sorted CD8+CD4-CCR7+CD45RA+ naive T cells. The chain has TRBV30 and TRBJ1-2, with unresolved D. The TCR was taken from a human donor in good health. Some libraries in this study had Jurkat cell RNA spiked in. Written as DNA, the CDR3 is TGTGCCTGGACGGCGGGCTATGGCTACACCTTC. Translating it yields CAWTAGYGYTF.